This T cell receptor (beta chain) emerged from a study of Graves' ophthalmopathy and Graves' hyperthyroidism. General study results and limits: Most thyroid-expanded clonotypes exceeding 0.001 frequency were also found in blood.

Germline lookup yields CDR1 SNHLY and CDR2 FYNNEI. Trimming left V 4 bases short and J 0 bases short, with 10 bases between. The CDR3 has 15 residues. This clonotype was recorded at least ten times. Its antigen remains unidentified. Moderate-to-severe activity, with CAS ≥3, NOSPECS ≥4 and duration under 3 months, characterized the donors with ophthalmopathy. Additional autoimmune diseases, uncontrolled infections, pregnancy or lactation disqualified patients. Amplifying from RNA transcripts, the study obtained TCR beta CDR3 regions. A first-round RT-PCR used HTBI primers, followed by a second-round multiplex PCR. TCRdb analysed the multiplex PCR reads with MiXCR anew, one entry per CDR3 protein. The sample shows 220,000 or so distinct CDR3 sequences, about 22% of them seen only once.

Sequencing was carried out using peripheral blood. The rearrangement uses TRBV2 and TRBJ1-5, with D hard to call. This receptor was taken from a woman in her fifties or sixties with Graves' ophthalmopathy. In nucleotides, the CDR3 is TGTGCCAGCAGTGTTGACCTATATAGCAATCAGCCCCAGCATTTT. Translating gives CASSVDLYSNQPQHF.